These T cell receptor beta chains were read from a single sample in a study of CD8 T cells in ankylosing spondylitis. From the 5' RACE reads, TCRdb called clonotypes with MiXCR, one entry per CDR3 protein. Among 350,000 to 450,000 distinct CDR3 sequences, more than 25% were seen once, and the ten largest hold 0.89%. Sequences were obtained from blood, either unsorted or a sorted T cell fraction (not recorded which). These receptors were taken from a male donor with ankylosing spondylitis. Each CDR3 is given with its conserved first and last residue. Fields, in order: V gene, D gene, J gene, clone size, CDR3 DNA, CDR3 protein. The D gene is left open where the match is weak. Clone size is stated in some rows and not others, as once, few, many or a class when expanded.

V gene: TRBV24-1; D gene: -; J gene: TRBJ2-1; clone size: -; CDR3 DNA: TGTGCCACCAGTGGCGGCCACTACAATGAGCAGTTCTTC; CDR3 protein: CATSGGHYNEQFF
V gene: TRBV11-2; D gene: TRBD1; J gene: TRBJ1-1; clone size: few; CDR3 DNA: TGTGCCAGCAGCTTTGAGGGGGCCGACACTGAAGCTTTCTTT; CDR3 protein: CASSFEGADTEAFF
V gene: TRBV5-1; D gene: TRBD1; J gene: TRBJ2-3; clone size: -; CDR3 DNA: TGCGCCAGCCGGGACAGGGGATGGCCAGATACGCAGTATTTT; CDR3 protein: CASRDRGWPDTQYF
V gene: TRBV7-8; D gene: -; J gene: TRBJ2-1; clone size: few; CDR3 DNA: TGTGCCAGCAGCTTAGTGGTTGCGGGCAATGAGCAGTTCTTC; CDR3 protein: CASSLVVAGNEQFF
V gene: TRBV19; D gene: TRBD1; J gene: TRBJ2-1; clone size: few; CDR3 DNA: TGTGCCAGTAGTCCAACCGGGACAGGGGTGGACAATGAGCAGTTCTTC; CDR3 protein: CASSPTGTGVDNEQFF
V gene: TRBV4-2; D gene: -; J gene: TRBJ2-1; clone size: few; CDR3 DNA: TGTGCCAGCAGCCAACAAGATTGGAAGGGTTACTACAATGAGCAGTTCTTC; CDR3 protein: CASSQQDWKGYYNEQFF
V gene: TRBV5-1; D gene: -; J gene: TRBJ2-1; clone size: few; CDR3 DNA: TGCGCCAGCAGCTTGGCCCCAATCGGGGGAGGCTACAATGAGCAGTTCTTC; CDR3 protein: CASSLAPIGGGYNEQFF
V gene: TRBV20-1; D gene: TRBD1; J gene: TRBJ1-3; clone size: -; CDR3 DNA: TGCAGTGCTAGAGAAGGACAGGGTCGGTACACCATATATTTT; CDR3 protein: CSAREGQGRYTIYF
V gene: TRBV12-3/TRBV12-4; D gene: TRBD1; J gene: TRBJ1-5; clone size: -; CDR3 DNA: TGTGCCAGCACTTCACAGGGGGCAAGACAGCCCCAGCATTTT; CDR3 protein: CASTSQGARQPQHF
V gene: TRBV12-3/TRBV12-4; D gene: TRBD2; J gene: TRBJ2-1; clone size: few; CDR3 DNA: TGTGCCAGCAGTTTATTGACTAGCGGGTGGAATGAGCAGTTCTTC; CDR3 protein: CASSLLTSGWNEQFF
V gene: TRBV20-1; D gene: -; J gene: TRBJ1-5; clone size: -; CDR3 DNA: TGCAGTGCTAGTTCAGGGGCGGGTCAGCCCCAGCATTTT; CDR3 protein: CSASSGAGQPQHF
V gene: TRBV29-1; D gene: TRBD2; J gene: TRBJ2-2; clone size: -; CDR3 DNA: TGCAGCGTTAAAAGGGCGGGAGGGCCGTCCGGGGAGCTGTTTTTT; CDR3 protein: CSVKRAGGPSGELFF
V gene: TRBV20-1; D gene: -; J gene: TRBJ2-2; clone size: -; CDR3 DNA: TGCAGTGCTAGTCCCCCGACAAGCACCGGGGAGCTGTTTTTT; CDR3 protein: CSASPPTSTGELFF
V gene: TRBV12-3/TRBV12-4; D gene: -; J gene: TRBJ1-2; clone size: -; CDR3 DNA: TGTGCCAGCAGTCACGGGAGTGGCTACACCTTC; CDR3 protein: CASSHGSGYTF
V gene: TRBV29-1; D gene: TRBD1; J gene: TRBJ2-3; clone size: -; CDR3 DNA: TGCAGCGTTCTCACAACAGGGGAAGGGGATACGCAGTATTTT; CDR3 protein: CSVLTTGEGDTQYF
V gene: TRBV20-1; D gene: TRBD2; J gene: TRBJ2-1; clone size: -; CDR3 DNA: TGCAGTGCCCCGAACGGGCGGGAGTTCGACAATGAGCAGTTCTTC; CDR3 protein: CSAPNGREFDNEQFF
V gene: TRBV19; D gene: -; J gene: TRBJ2-1; clone size: few; CDR3 DNA: TGTGCCAGTAGTATTACGGGGGACTGGAATGAGCAGTTCTTC; CDR3 protein: CASSITGDWNEQFF
V gene: TRBV5-1; D gene: TRBD2; J gene: TRBJ2-1; clone size: few; CDR3 DNA: TGCGCCAGCAGCTGGGGACTAGCGGGTGCCTCCTACAATGAGCAGTTCTTC; CDR3 protein: CASSWGLAGASYNEQFF
V gene: TRBV11-3; D gene: TRBD1; J gene: TRBJ2-2; clone size: -; CDR3 DNA: TGTGCCAGCAGCGCCTCCGGGACAGGGAGCACCGGGGAGCTGTTTTTT; CDR3 protein: CASSASGTGSTGELFF
V gene: TRBV11-2; D gene: -; J gene: TRBJ1-3; clone size: few; CDR3 DNA: TGTGCCAGCAGCTTATTCGGGGTACTTGGAAACACCATATATTTT; CDR3 protein: CASSLFGVLGNTIYF
V gene: TRBV25-1; D gene: TRBD1; J gene: TRBJ1-2; clone size: few; CDR3 DNA: TGTGCCAGCAGTGTAGGGGGCCTGGGGAAATTTAACTATGGCTACACCTTC; CDR3 protein: CASSVGGLGKFNYGYTF
V gene: TRBV29-1; D gene: -; J gene: TRBJ1-1; clone size: few; CDR3 DNA: TGCAGCGTCCATAGCTGGTCGAACACTGAAGCTTTCTTT; CDR3 protein: CSVHSWSNTEAFF
V gene: TRBV5-1; D gene: -; J gene: TRBJ2-3; clone size: -; CDR3 DNA: TGCGCCAGCAGCTTAAGAGTTCCAGATACGCAGTATTTT; CDR3 protein: CASSLRVPDTQYF
V gene: TRBV5-1; D gene: TRBD2; J gene: TRBJ2-5; clone size: few; CDR3 DNA: TGCGCCAGCAGCTCGGGACTAGCGCCAGAGACCCAGTACTTC; CDR3 protein: CASSSGLAPETQYF
V gene: TRBV7-2; D gene: -; J gene: TRBJ2-3; clone size: -; CDR3 DNA: TGTGCCAGCAGCTCGGGGTCTAGCTTCACAGATACGCAGTATTTT; CDR3 protein: CASSSGSSFTDTQYF
V gene: TRBV5-1; D gene: TRBD2; J gene: TRBJ2-1; clone size: -; CDR3 DNA: TGCGCCAGCAGGGGGGGAGCGGGGGTCGACAATGAGCAGTTCTTC; CDR3 protein: CASRGGAGVDNEQFF
V gene: TRBV20-1; D gene: -; J gene: TRBJ2-7; clone size: -; CDR3 DNA: TGCAGTGCTAGCGCTATGGCGGAGAGCGAGCAGTACTTC; CDR3 protein: CSASAMAESEQYF
V gene: TRBV2; D gene: -; J gene: TRBJ1-2; clone size: -; CDR3 DNA: TGTGCCAGCCTTCGGGAGAAAGCTTATGGTGGCTACACCTTC; CDR3 protein: CASLREKAYGGYTF
V gene: TRBV18; D gene: TRBD2; J gene: TRBJ2-1; clone size: few; CDR3 DNA: TGTGCCAGCTCACCAGGTGGCGGGAGGGCCGATGTGTTCTTC; CDR3 protein: CASSPGGGRADVFF
V gene: TRBV7-6; D gene: TRBD1; J gene: TRBJ2-1; clone size: few; CDR3 DNA: TGTGCCAGCATCCAGGGGGATGAGCAGTTCTTC; CDR3 protein: CASIQGDEQFF
V gene: TRBV5-1; D gene: -; J gene: TRBJ2-6; clone size: few; CDR3 DNA: TGCGCCAGCAGAGTGGCAGGGGCCAACGTCCTGACTTTC; CDR3 protein: CASRVAGANVLTF
V gene: TRBV20-1; D gene: -; J gene: TRBJ1-5; clone size: -; CDR3 DNA: TGCAGTGCTAGAGAGCTCCGAGGGAATCAGCCCCAGCATTTT; CDR3 protein: CSARELRGNQPQHF
V gene: TRBV3-1; D gene: -; J gene: TRBJ2-5; clone size: -; CDR3 DNA: TGTGCCAGCAGCCAAGCCGGGGCTAGTATAGAGACCCAGTACTTC; CDR3 protein: CASSQAGASIETQYF
V gene: TRBV12-3/TRBV12-4; D gene: -; J gene: TRBJ1-6; clone size: -; CDR3 DNA: TGTGCCAGCAGTTTAGCGAAGACGGATTCACCCCTCCACTTT; CDR3 protein: CASSLAKTDSPLHF
V gene: TRBV10-2; D gene: -; J gene: TRBJ1-2; clone size: -; CDR3 DNA: TGCGCCACCCTGCCGTTGGCCGGCCGGGGGGCTAACTATGGCTACACCTTC; CDR3 protein: CATLPLAGRGANYGYTF
V gene: TRBV6-1; D gene: -; J gene: TRBJ2-6; clone size: -; CDR3 DNA: TGTGCCAGCAGTACGGGGGTGGGGGCCAACGTCCTGACTTTC; CDR3 protein: CASSTGVGANVLTF
V gene: TRBV2; D gene: -; J gene: TRBJ2-2; clone size: -; CDR3 DNA: TGTGCCAGCAGTCCCGGACATAACACCGGGGAGCTGTTTTTT; CDR3 protein: CASSPGHNTGELFF
V gene: TRBV20-1; D gene: TRBD2; J gene: TRBJ2-3; clone size: -; CDR3 DNA: TGCAGTGTTCGACTAGCGGTTTTGGATACGCAGTATTTT; CDR3 protein: CSVRLAVLDTQYF
V gene: TRBV14; D gene: -; J gene: TRBJ1-1; clone size: -; CDR3 DNA: TGTGCCAGCAGCCAATTACAGGTGACTGAAGCTTTCTTT; CDR3 protein: CASSQLQVTEAFF
V gene: TRBV27; D gene: -; J gene: TRBJ1-5; clone size: -; CDR3 DNA: TGTGCCAGCAGTTTAGATGGGCAGAATCAGCCCCAGCATTTT; CDR3 protein: CASSLDGQNQPQHF
V gene: TRBV29-1; D gene: -; J gene: TRBJ1-1; clone size: few; CDR3 DNA: TGCAGCGTTGGACTGACGAACACTGAAGCTTTCTTT; CDR3 protein: CSVGLTNTEAFF